This note documents a single TCR beta chain sequence. This sample is part of a study of blood T cell repertoires in COVID-19. Study details: The study drew acute and convalescent COVID-19 samples from the United States, Italy and Spain. T cells, B-cell-depleted T cells, or PBMCs provided the cDNA or gDNA that served as material.

V was pared by 0 bases and J by 6 bases, with 13 bases of the junction left unmatched. The CDR3 runs to 17 residues. The germline V gene has CDR1 SGHRS and CDR2 YFSETQ. Repertoires were generated with immunoSEQ multiplex PCR, while TCRdb's copy carries only in-frame clones and drops some. The table records approximately 500,000 clones, approximately 83% of them present only once. This clonotype was sampled from a human donor in a cohort sampled during active COVID-19. The J gene is TRBJ2-3, the V gene TRBV5-1; TRBD1 aligns across 7 bases. The sequenced sample was peripheral blood. The CDR3 region is CASSLGIRQGARDTQYF. DNA for the CDR3: TGCGCCAGCAGCTTGGGGATAAGACAGGGCGCGAGGGATACGCAGTATTTT. Using reference TRBV5-1 and TRBJ2-3 for the parts outside the CDR3, the full variable domain is KAGVTQTPRYLIKTRGQQVTLSCSPISGHRSVSWYQQTPGQGLQFLFEYFSETQRNKGNFPGRFSGRQFSNSRSEMNVSTLELGDSALYLCASSLGIRQGARDTQYFGPGTRLTVL.